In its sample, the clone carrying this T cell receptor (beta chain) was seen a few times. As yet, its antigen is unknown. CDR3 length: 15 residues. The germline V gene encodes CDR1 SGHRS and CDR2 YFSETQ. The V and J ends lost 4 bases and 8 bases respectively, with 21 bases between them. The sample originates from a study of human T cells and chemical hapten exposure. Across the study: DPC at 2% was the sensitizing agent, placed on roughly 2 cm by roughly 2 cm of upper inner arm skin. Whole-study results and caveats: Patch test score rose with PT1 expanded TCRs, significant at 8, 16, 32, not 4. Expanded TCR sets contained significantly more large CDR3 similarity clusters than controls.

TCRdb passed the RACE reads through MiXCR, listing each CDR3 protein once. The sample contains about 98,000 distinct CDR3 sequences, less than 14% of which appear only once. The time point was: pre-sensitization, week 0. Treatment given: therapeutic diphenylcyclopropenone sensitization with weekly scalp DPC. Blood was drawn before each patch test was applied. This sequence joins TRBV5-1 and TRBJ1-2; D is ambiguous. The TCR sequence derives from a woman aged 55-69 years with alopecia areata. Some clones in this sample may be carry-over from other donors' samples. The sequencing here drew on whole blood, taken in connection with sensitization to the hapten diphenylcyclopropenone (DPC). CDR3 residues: CASSPPSPGMGGYTF. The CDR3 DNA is TGCGCCAGCAGCCCGCCGTCCCCCGGCATGGGAGGCTACACCTTC.